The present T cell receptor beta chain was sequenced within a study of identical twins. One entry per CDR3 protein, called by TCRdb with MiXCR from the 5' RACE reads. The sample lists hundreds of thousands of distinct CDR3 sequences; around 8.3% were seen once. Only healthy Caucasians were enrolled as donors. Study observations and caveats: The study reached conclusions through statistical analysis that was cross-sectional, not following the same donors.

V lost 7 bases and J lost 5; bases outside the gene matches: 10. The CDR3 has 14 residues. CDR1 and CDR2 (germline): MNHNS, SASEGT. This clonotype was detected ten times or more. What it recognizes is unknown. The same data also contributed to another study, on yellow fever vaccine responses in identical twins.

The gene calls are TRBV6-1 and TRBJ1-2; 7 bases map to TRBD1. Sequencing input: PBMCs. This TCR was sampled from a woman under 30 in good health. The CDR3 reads CASTEDREGYGYTF. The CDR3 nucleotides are TGTGCCAGCACCGAAGACAGGGAGGGGTATGGCTACACCTTC.